This T cell receptor (beta chain) was sequenced for a study of cytomegalovirus exposure and HLA in healthy donors. General study points: A later analysis found first-cohort TCR clusters tended to co-occur in the 120 or so validation repertoires.

Worth noting for this clone: The antigen remains unidentified.

Only in-frame clones appear in the TCRdb table, and some are missing; sequencing was by immunoSEQ multiplex PCR. This table holds under 100,000 clones, about 96% found once. The donors were in the approximately 120-subject validation cohort; that cohort was separate from the roughly 700-subject first cohort. The CDR3 is made up of 13 amino acids. Germline V lookup: CDR1 MGHRA, CDR2 YSYEKL. The germline V and J ends were trimmed by 0 bases and 9 bases, with 9 bases remaining between them. The V call is TRBV4-1, the J call TRBJ2-1; no reliable D call. The TCR sequence derives from a young woman in good health and CMV-seronegative. The sequenced material came from PBMCs. CDR3 DNA: TGCGCCAGCAGCCAAGATAGGCCGGGTGAGCAGTTCTTC. Amino acids: CASSQDRPGEQFF.